This T cell receptor beta chain was identified in a study of T cells in localized non-small cell lung cancer. V lost 5 bases to trimming and J lost 0 bases; unmatched junction nucleotides: 10. The CDR3 has 17 amino acids. The germline V gene has CDR1 LNHDA and CDR2 SQIVND (reference sequence). In the case of this clone: Its specificity is unknown.

TCRdb's table, derived via immunoSEQ multiplex PCR, lists solely in-frame clones and lacks some. The sample contains roughly 70,000 clones, roughly 90% of which appear only once. Study findings and constraints: In adjacent lung, a median roughly 62 of the top 100 tumor clones were found.

The specimen was peripheral blood, collected before any cancer treatment. This sequence joins TRBV19 and TRBJ1-1; 9 bases match TRBD1. The origin of this receptor is a male donor at least 60 years old with stage III squamous cell lung carcinoma. In nucleotides, the CDR3 is TGTGCCAGTAGTTCCCGGACAGGGGCCAGTTTGAACACTGAAGCTTTCTTT. Its translation is CASSSRTGASLNTEAFF. The full variable domain, rest sourced from reference TRBV19 and TRBJ1-1, is DGGITQSPKYLFRKEGQNVTLSCEQNLNHDAMYWYRQDPGQGLRLIYYSQIVNDFQKGDIAEGYSVSREKKESFPLTVTSAQKNPTAFYLCASSSRTGASLNTEAFFGQGTRLTVV.